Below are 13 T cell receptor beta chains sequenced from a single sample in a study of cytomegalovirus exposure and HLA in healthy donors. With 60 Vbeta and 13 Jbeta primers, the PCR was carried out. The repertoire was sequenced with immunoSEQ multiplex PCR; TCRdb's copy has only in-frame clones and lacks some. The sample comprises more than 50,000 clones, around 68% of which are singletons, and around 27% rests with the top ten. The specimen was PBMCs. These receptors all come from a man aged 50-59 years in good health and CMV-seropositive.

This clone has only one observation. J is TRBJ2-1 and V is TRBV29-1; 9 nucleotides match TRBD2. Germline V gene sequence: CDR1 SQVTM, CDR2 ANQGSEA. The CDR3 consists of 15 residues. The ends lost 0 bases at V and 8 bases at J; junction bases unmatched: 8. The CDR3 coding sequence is TGCAGCGTTGAAGATCGTGGGACTAGCCTGGATGAGCAGTTCTTC. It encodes CSVEDRGTSLDEQFF.

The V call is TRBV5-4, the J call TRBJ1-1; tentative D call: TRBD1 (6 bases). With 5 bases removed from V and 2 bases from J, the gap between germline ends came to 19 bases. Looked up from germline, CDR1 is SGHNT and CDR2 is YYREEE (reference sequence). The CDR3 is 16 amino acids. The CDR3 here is CASRLEGDTANTEAFF. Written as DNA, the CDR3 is TGTGCCAGCAGACTTGAGGGGGACACAGCTAACACTGAAGCTTTCTTT.

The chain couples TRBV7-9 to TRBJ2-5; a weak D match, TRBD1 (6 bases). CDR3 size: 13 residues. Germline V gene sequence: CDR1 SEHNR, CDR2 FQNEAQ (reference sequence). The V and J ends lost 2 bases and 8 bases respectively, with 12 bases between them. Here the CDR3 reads CASSLSGERTQYF. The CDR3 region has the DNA TGTGCCAGCAGCTTATCAGGGGAGAGAACCCAGTACTTC.

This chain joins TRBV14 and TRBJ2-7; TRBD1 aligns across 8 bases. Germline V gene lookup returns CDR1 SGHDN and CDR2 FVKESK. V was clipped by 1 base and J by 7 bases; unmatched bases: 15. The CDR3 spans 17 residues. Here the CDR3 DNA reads TGTGCCAGCAGCCAAGGGACCTGGGGACAGGTGCCTAGGGAGCAGTACTTC. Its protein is CASSQGTWGQVPREQYF.

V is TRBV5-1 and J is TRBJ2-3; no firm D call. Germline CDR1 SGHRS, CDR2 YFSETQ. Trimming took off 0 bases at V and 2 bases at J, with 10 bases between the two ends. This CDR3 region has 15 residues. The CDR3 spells CASSLVSSATDTQYF. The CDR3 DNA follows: TGCGCCAGCAGCTTGGTTAGCAGCGCCACAGATACGCAGTATTTT.

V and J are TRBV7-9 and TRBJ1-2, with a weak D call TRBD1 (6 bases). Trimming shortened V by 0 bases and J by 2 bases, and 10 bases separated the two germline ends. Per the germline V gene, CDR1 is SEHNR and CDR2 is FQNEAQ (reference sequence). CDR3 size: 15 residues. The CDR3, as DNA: TGTGCCAGCAGCTTAGCAGCGGGGGGCAACTATGGCTACACCTTC. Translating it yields CASSLAAGGNYGYTF.

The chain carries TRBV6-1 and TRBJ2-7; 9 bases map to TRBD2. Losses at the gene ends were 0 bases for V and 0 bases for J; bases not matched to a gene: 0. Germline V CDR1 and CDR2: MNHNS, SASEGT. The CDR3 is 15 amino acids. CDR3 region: CASSEATSGSYEQYF. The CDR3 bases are TGTGCCAGCAGTGAAGCGACTAGCGGCTCCTACGAGCAGTACTTC.

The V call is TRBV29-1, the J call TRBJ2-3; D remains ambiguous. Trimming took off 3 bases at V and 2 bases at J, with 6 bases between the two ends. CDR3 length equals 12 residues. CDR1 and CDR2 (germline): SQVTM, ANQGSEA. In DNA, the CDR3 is TGCAGCGTTGAGGGCCACACAGATACGCAGTATTTT. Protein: CSVEGHTDTQYF.

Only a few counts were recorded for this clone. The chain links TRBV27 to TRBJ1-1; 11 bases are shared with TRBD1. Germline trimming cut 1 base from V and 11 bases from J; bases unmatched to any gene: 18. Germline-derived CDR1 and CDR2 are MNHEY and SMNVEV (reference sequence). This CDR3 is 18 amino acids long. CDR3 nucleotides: TGTGCCAGCAGTTTATTCCCCATGCGGGCGGACAGGGGGCTTGACGCTTTCTTT. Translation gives CASSLFPMRADRGLDAFF.

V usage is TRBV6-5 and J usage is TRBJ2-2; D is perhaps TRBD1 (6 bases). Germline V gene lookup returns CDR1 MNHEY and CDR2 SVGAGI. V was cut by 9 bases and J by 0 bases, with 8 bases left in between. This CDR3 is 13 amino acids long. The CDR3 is CARGHPNTGELFF. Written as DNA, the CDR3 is TGTGCCAGGGGACACCCGAACACCGGGGAGCTGTTTTTT.

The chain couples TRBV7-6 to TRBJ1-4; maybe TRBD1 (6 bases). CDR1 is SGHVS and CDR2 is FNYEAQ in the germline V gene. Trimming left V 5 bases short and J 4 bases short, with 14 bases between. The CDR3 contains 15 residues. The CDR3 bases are TGTGCCAGCAGCCCCTTAGACAGGCTTAATGAAAAACTGTTTTTT. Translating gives CASSPLDRLNEKLFF.

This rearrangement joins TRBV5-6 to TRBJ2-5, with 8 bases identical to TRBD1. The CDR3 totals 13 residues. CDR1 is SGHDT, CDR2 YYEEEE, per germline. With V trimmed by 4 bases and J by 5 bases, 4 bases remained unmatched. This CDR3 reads CASSPTGVETQYF. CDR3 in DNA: TGTGCCAGCAGCCCGACAGGGGTCGAGACCCAGTACTTC.

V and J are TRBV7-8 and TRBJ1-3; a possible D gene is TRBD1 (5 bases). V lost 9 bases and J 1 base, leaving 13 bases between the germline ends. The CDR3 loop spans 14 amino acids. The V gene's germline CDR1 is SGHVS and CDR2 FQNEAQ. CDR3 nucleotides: TGTGCCAGTTTCCAGGGTTCTTCTGGAAACACCATATATTTT. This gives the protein CASFQGSSGNTIYF.